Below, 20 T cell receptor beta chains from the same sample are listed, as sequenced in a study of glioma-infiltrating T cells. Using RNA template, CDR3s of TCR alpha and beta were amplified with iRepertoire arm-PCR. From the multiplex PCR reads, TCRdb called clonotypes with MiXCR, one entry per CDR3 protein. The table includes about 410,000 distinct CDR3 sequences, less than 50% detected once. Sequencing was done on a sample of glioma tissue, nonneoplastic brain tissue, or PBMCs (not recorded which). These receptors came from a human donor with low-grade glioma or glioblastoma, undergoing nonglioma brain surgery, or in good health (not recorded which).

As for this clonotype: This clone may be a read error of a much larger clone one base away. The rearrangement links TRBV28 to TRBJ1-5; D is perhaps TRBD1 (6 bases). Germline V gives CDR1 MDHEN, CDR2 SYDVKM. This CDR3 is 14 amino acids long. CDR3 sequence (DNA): TGTGCCAGCAGCGGCGTAAGGGACAATCAGCCCCAGAATTTT. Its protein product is CASSGVRDNQPQNF.

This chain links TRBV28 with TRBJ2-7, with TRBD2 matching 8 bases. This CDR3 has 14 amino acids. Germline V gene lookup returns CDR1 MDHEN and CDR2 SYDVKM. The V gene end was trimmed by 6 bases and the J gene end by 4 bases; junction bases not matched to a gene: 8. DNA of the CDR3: TGTGCCAGCAGGGCCTTGAGCGGGAGTTACGAGCAGTACTTC. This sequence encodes CASRALSGSYEQYF.

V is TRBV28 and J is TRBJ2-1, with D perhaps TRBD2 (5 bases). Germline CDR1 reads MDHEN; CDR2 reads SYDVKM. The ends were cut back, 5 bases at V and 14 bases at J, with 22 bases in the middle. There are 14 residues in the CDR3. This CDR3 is CASSKGEDFLPEFF. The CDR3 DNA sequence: TGTGCCAGCAGTAAGGGAGAAGATTTTTTGCCAGAGTTCTTC.

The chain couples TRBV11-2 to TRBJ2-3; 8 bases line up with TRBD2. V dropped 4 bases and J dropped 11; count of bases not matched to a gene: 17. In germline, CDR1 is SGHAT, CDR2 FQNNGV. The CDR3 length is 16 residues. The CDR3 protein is CASSSGASGLAFMQYF. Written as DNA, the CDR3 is TGTGCCAGCAGCTCGGGGGCTAGCGGGCTTGCGTTTATGCAGTATTTT.

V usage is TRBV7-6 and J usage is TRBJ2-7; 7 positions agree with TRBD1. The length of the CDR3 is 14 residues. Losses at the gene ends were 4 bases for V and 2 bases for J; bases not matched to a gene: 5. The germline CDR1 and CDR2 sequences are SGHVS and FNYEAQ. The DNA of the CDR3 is TGTGCCAGCAGCTCTTTGGGACAGACCTACGAGCAGTACTTC. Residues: CASSSLGQTYEQYF. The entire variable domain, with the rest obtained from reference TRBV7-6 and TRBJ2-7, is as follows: GAGVSQSPRYKVTKRGQDVALRCDPISGHVSLYWYRQALGQGPEFLTYFNYEAQQDKSGLPNDRFSAERPEGSISTLTIQRTEQRDSAMYRCASSSLGQTYEQYFGPGTRLTVT.

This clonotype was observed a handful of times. CDR3 amino acids: CASSQDQGGTFPVLTF. The CDR3 DNA sequence: TGCGCCAGCAGCCAAGATCAGGGGGGGACATTCCCCGTACTCACCTTC. The genes are TRBV4-3 and TRBJ1-2; 7 bases are a match to TRBD1. The CDR3 is made up of 16 amino acids. The ends lost 0 bases at V and 13 bases at J; junction bases unmatched: 17. CDR1 is LGHNA, CDR2 YSLEER, per germline.

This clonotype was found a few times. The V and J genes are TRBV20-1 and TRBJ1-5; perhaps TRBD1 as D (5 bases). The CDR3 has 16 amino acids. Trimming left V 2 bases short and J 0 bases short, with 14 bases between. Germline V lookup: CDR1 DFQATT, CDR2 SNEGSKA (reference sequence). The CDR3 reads CSARTGGGYSNQPQHF. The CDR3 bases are TGCAGTGCTAGAACGGGGGGGGGTTATAGCAATCAGCCCCAGCATTTT.

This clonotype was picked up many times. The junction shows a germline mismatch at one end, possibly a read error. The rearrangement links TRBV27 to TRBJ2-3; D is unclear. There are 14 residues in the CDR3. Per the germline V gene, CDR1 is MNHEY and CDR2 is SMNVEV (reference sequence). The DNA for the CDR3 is TGTACCAGCAGTTTATCATCCCCAGCCGGTACGCAGTATTTT. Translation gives CTSSLSSPAGTQYF.

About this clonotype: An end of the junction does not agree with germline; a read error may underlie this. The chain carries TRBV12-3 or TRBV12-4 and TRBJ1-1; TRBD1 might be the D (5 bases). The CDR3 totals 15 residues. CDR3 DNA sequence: TGTGCCAGCAGTTTATCGCCGGGACTGAACACTGAAGCTCTCTTT. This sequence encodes CASSLSPGLNTEALF.

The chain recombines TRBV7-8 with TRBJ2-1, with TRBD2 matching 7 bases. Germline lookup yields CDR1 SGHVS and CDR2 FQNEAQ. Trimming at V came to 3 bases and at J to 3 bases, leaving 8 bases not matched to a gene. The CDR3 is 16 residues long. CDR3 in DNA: TGTGCCAGCAGCTTCAATGGAGGGAGGGGCTACAATGAGCAGTTCTTC. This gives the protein CASSFNGGRGYNEQFF.

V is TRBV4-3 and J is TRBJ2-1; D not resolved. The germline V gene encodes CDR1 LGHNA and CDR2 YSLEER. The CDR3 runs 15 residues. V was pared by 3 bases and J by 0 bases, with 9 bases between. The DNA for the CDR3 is TGCGCCAGCAGCCAGACGGAGAGCTCCTACAATGAGCAGTTCTTC. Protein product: CASSQTESSYNEQFF.

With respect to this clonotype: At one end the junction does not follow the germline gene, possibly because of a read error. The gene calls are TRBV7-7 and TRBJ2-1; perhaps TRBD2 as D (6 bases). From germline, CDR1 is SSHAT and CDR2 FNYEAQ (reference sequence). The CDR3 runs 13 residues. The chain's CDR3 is CASSLADFHEQFF. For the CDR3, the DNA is TGTGCTAGCAGCTTAGCGGACTTCCATGAGCAGTTCTTC.

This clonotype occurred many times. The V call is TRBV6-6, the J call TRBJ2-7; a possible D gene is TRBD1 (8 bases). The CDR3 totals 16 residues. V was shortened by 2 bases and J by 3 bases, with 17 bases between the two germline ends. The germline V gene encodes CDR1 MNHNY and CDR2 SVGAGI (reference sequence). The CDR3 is CASSYVATGDYYEQYF. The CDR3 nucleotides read TGTGCCAGCAGTTACGTCGCGACAGGGGACTACTACGAGCAGTACTTC.

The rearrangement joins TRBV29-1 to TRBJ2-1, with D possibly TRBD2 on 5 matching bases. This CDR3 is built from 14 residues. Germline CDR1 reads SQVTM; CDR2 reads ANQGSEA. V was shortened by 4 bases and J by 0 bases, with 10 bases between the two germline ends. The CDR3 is CSVGTYLSYNEQFF. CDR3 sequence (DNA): TGCAGCGTTGGGACTTACCTCTCCTACAATGAGCAGTTCTTC.

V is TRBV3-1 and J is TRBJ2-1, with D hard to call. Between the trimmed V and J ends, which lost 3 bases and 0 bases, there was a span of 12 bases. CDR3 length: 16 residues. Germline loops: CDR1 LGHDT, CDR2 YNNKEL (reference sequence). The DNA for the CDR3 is TGTGCCAGCAGCCATGCACCATGGAGCTCCTACAATGAGCAGTTCTTC. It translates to CASSHAPWSSYNEQFF.

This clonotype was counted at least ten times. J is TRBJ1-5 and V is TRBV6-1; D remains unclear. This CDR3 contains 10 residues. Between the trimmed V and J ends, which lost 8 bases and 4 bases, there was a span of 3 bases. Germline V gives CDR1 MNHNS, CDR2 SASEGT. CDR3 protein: CASGNQPQHF. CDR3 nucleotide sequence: TGTGCCAGCGGAAATCAGCCCCAGCATTTT.

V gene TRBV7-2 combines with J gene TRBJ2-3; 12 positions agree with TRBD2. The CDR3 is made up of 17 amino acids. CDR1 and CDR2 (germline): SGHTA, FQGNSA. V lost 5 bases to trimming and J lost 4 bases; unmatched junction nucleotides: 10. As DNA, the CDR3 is TGTGCCAGCAGCCCTCCCCGCCGACTAGCGGGAGCAGATACGCAGTATTTT. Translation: CASSPPRRLAGADTQYF. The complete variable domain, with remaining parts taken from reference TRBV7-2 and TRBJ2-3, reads GAGVSQSPSNKVTEKGKDVELRCDPISGHTALYWYRQSLGQGLEFLIYFQGNSAPDKSGLPSDRFSAERTGGSVSTLTIQRTQQEDSAVYLCASSPPRRLAGADTQYFGPGTRLTVL.

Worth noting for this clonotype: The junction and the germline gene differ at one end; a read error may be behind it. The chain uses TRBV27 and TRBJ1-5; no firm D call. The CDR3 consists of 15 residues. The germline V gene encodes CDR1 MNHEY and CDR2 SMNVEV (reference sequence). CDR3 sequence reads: CASSLSGYSNEPQHF. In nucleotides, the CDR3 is TGTGCCAGCAGTTTATCTGGATATAGCAATGAGCCCCAGCATTTT.

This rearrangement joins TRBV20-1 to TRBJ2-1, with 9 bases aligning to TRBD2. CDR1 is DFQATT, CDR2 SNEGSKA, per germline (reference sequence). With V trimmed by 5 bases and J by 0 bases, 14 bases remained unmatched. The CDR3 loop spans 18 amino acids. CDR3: CSAGLRLADSSSYNEQFF. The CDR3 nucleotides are TGCAGTGCTGGACTTAGACTAGCGGACTCGAGCTCCTACAATGAGCAGTTCTTC.

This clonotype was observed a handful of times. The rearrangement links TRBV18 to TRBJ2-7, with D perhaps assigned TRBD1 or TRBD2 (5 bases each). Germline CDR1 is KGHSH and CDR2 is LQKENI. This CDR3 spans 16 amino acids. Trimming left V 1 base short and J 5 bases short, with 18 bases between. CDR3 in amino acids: CASSPRIPGRPHEQYF. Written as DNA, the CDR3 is TGTGCCAGCTCACCACGCATCCCGGGACGCCCCCACGAGCAGTACTTC.